The sequence of this T cell receptor beta chain was determined in a study of blood T cells in healthy people across ages. Germline assignment: CDR1 SGHRS and CDR2 YFSETQ. This CDR3 has 14 amino acids. With 0 bases removed from V and 7 bases from J, the gap between germline ends came to 14 bases. This clonotype came up many times. Its specificity is not known. Each donor's blood draw was 8.5 to 10 milliliters of peripheral blood. Study-level results: Older age went with lower TCR beta diversity per million T cells, in a roughly linear way.

The authors ran a second PCR of about 7 to 11 cycles using a sample-barcoded 5' primer and a J-beta primer mix. TCRdb re-derived calls from the 5' RACE reads in MiXCR, one entry per CDR3 protein. The table records around 870,000 distinct CDR3 sequences, around 30% of them present only once. The sample consisted of blood. The chain recombines TRBV5-1 with TRBJ2-7; D is possibly TRBD1 or TRBD2 (5 bases each). The receptor comes from a woman aged 80 or older in good health. CDR3 nucleotides: TGCGCCAGCAGCTTGGCCGGGACCTTTGGTGAGCAGTACTTC. Protein sequence: CASSLAGTFGEQYF.